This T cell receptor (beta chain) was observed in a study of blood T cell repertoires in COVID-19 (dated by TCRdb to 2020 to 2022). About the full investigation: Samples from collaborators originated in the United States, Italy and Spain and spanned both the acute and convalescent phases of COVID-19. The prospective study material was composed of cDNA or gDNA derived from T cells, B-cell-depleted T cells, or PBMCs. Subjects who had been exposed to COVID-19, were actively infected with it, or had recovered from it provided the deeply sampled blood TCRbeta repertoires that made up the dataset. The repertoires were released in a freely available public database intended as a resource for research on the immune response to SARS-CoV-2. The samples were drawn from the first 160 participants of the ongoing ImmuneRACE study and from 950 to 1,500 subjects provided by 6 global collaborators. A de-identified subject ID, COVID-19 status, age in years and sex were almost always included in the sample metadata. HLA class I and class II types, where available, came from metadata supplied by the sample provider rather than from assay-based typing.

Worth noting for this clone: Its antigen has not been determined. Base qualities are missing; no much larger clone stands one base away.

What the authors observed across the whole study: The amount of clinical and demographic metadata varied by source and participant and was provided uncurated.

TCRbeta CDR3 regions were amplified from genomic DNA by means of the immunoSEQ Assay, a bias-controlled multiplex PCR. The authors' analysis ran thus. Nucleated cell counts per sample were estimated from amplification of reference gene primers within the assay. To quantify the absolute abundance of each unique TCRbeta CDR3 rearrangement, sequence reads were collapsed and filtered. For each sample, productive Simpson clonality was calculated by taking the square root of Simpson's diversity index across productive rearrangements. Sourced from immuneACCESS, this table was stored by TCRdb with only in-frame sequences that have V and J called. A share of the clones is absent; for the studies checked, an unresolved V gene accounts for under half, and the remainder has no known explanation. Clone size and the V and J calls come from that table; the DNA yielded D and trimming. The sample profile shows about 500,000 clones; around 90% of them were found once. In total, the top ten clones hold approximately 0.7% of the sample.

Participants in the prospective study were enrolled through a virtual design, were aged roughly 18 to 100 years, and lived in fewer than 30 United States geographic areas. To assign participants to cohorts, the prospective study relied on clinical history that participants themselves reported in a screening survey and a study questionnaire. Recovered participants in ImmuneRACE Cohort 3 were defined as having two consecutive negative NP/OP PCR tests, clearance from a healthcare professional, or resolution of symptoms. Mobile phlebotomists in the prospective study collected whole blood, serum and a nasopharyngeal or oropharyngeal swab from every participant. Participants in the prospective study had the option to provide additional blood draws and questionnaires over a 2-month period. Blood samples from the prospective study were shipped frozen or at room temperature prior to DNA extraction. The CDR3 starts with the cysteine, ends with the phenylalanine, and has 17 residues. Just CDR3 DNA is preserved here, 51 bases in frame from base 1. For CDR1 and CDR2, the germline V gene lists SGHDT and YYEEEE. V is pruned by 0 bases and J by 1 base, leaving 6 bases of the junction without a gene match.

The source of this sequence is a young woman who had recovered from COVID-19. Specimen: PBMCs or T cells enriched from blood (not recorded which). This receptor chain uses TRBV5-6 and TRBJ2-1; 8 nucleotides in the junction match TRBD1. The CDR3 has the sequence CASSLAPGQASYNEQFF. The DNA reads TGTGCCAGCAGCTTGGCCCCGGGACAGGCATCCTACAATGAGCAGTTCTTC.